This TCR beta chain was sequenced in a study of T cells in Graves' hyperthyroidism and ophthalmopathy. Amplification of TCR beta CDR3 regions used RNA as the template. The HTBI primer set was used in a first-round RT-PCR of the TCR CDR3. TCRdb re-called the multiplex PCR reads with MiXCR, one entry per CDR3 protein. Of about 610,000 distinct CDR3 sequences listed, about half were seen once; the top ten hold about 8.3%. The length of the CDR3 is 10 residues. Germline V gene lookup returns CDR1 DFQATT and CDR2 SNEGSKA (reference sequence). This chain connects TRBV20-1 to TRBJ2-7; 8 bases map to TRBD1. Material: peripheral blood or thyroid tissue (not recorded which). This sequence originates from a woman between 18 and 29 years old with Graves' hyperthyroidism. CDR3 sequence: CRARGLQQYF. DNA of the CDR3: TGCAGGGCCAGGGGGCTACAACAGTACTTC.